The 18 T cell receptor beta chains below come from one sample, sequenced in a study of beta chain features in type 1 diabetes. TCRB transcripts that were expressed got sequenced, as all of the isolated RNA had been reverse transcribed. Assay used: immunoSEQ multiplex PCR; TCRdb lists only in-frame clones, some missing. Altogether 810,000 or so clones are present, about a sixth being singletons, with the ten largest covering 0.023%. Sequenced material: naive CD4+ T cells from blood. These receptor sequences come from a woman aged 18 to 35 in good health.

DNA of the CDR3: TGCGCCAGCAGCCGATCAGGACGGACCCCGGAGCAAGAGACCCAGTACTTC. Its translation: CASSRSGRTPEQETQYF. The rearrangement joins TRBV4-3 to TRBJ2-5, with D unclear. The V end was cut by 4 bases, the J end by 2 bases, with 20 bases between. CDR3 length equals 17 residues. CDR1 and CDR2 (germline): LGHNA, YSLEER.

This clone was picked up a small number of times. The chain links TRBV6-5 to TRBJ2-3, with TRBD2 identical over 7 bases. The CDR3 consists of 15 residues. V was pared by 4 bases and J by 9 bases, with 13 bases of the junction left unmatched. Germline CDR1 is MNHEY and CDR2 is SVGAGI. The CDR3 sequence: CASSSRGVAGGTQYF. As DNA, the CDR3 is TGTGCCAGCAGTTCCCGAGGGGTGGCCGGGGGGACGCAGTATTTT.

The CDR3 DNA sequence: TGTGCCAGCAGCATACTAGCAGCTGAGCAGTTCTTC. Protein product: CASSILAAEQFF. The V and J genes are TRBV5-6 and TRBJ2-1; weak D call: TRBD2 (6 bases). CDR1 SGHDT and CDR2 YYEEEE come from the germline V gene. The CDR3 runs to 12 residues. The V end lost 4 bases, the J end lost 9 bases, and 11 bases lay between the germline ends.

This clone was seen a handful of times. V usage is TRBV4-2 and J usage is TRBJ2-1, with TRBD2 matching over 7 bases. Trimming took 8 bases from V and 1 from J; bases not matched to a gene: 2. Germline V lookup: CDR1 LGHNA, CDR2 YNFKEQ. This CDR3 is 13 amino acids long. CDR3 sequence: CASGRASYNEQFF. The CDR3 bases are TGTGCCAGCGGGAGGGCTTCCTACAATGAGCAGTTCTTC.

The J gene is TRBJ1-2, the V gene TRBV7-3, with 7 bases fitting TRBD1. With V trimmed by 4 bases and J by 8 bases, 10 bases remained unmatched. This CDR3 is 14 amino acids long. Per the germline V gene, CDR1 is SGHTA and CDR2 is FQGTGA. The CDR3 sequence is CASSSADRAGGYTF. The CDR3 DNA is TGTGCCAGCAGCTCCGCAGACAGGGCAGGGGGCTACACCTTC.

The chain carries TRBV7-9 and TRBJ1-4, with D perhaps matching TRBD1 (6 bases). In germline, CDR1 is SEHNR, CDR2 FQNEAQ (reference sequence). The CDR3 has 14 amino acids. Trimming removed 5 bases at V and 8 bases at J, with 15 bases between. In DNA form, the CDR3 reads TGTGCCAGCAGCCTAGATACAGGGTACGAAAAACTGTTTTTT. This translates into CASSLDTGYEKLFF.

The rearrangement joins TRBV19 to TRBJ2-7; D call uncertain. CDR1 and CDR2 (germline): LNHDA, SQIVND (reference sequence). The CDR3 extends over 14 amino acids. V gave up 7 bases and J gave up 2 bases, with 15 bases separating them. The CDR3 loop reads CASTSTGPTYEQYF. The CDR3 DNA sequence: TGTGCCAGTACATCGACTGGGCCTACCTACGAGCAGTACTTC.

There are a few counts of this clone. The CDR3 DNA is TGTGCCAGCAGCTTAGGACCGGGACTAGCGGGAGTCGAGACCCAGTACTTC. Translation gives CASSLGPGLAGVETQYF. This chain joins TRBV11-2 and TRBJ2-5, with TRBD2 identical over 14 bases. J gave up 5 bases and V 1 base, and 6 bases lay outside the gene matches. The CDR3 spans 17 residues. Germline assignment: CDR1 SGHAT and CDR2 FQNNGV. The variable domain in full, with the rest retrieved from reference TRBV11-2 and TRBJ2-5, is EAGVAQSPRYKIIEKRQSVAFWCNPISGHATLYWYQQILGQGPKLLIQFQNNGVVDDSQLPKDRFSAERLKGVDSTLKIQPAKLEDSAVYLCASSLGPGLAGVETQYFGPGTRLLVL.

This clone appeared a few times. The chain employs TRBV9 and TRBJ1-2, with D hard to call. This CDR3 spans 16 amino acids. Germline values: CDR1 SGDLS, CDR2 YYNGEE. V was cut by 6 bases and J by 8 bases, with 26 bases left in between. Written as DNA, the CDR3 is TGTGCCAGCACTCTTGATCCCCGAGGTACATCTCTGGGCTACACCTTC. Translated, it gives CASTLDPRGTSLGYTF.

The genes are TRBV7-2 and TRBJ2-7, with D possibly matching TRBD1 (6 bases). Trimming took 5 bases from V and 1 from J, leaving 12 bases between them. Germline CDR1 is SGHTA and CDR2 is FQGNSA. The length of the CDR3 is 14 residues. The CDR3 nucleotides read TGTGCCAGCAGCATCCGGGACACTTCCTACGAGCAGTACTTC. Residues: CASSIRDTSYEQYF.

The chain is built from TRBV18 and TRBJ1-3; a possible D gene is TRBD1 (5 bases). The CDR3 is made up of 15 amino acids. Germline CDR1 and CDR2: KGHSH and LQKENI. Trimming removed 6 bases from V and 2 bases from J, with 14 bases in between. In DNA form, the CDR3 reads TGTGCCAGCTCCCGGGACCCGGGGACTGGAAACACCATATATTTT. It specifies CASSRDPGTGNTIYF.

The sample holds a few counts of this clone. This rearrangement joins TRBV7-9 to TRBJ2-1; TRBD2 agrees at 13 bases. The junction had 3 bases not matched to a gene; V was cut back by 1 base and J by 0 bases. This CDR3 comprises 18 residues. The germline V gene has CDR1 SEHNR and CDR2 FQNEAQ (reference sequence). DNA for the CDR3: TGTGCCAGCAGCTTAGGGACTAGCGGGGGTAGCTCCTACAATGAGCAGTTCTTC. Translated: CASSLGTSGGSSYNEQFF.

This chain uses TRBV19 with TRBJ2-7; 11 bases align to TRBD2. Unmatched junction bases numbered 6, after V lost 5 bases and J lost 0 bases. Germline-derived CDR1 and CDR2 are LNHDA and SQIVND (reference sequence). The length of the CDR3 is 16 residues. The CDR3: CASSPSGRISSYEQYF. CDR3 nucleotides: TGTGCCAGTAGTCCTAGCGGGAGGATTAGCTCCTACGAGCAGTACTTC.

The genes are TRBV25-1 and TRBJ1-4; D remains unclear. With 3 bases removed from V and 0 bases from J, the gap between germline ends came to 8 bases. CDR3 length: 15 amino acids. Germline V gives CDR1 MGHDK, CDR2 SYGVNS. CDR3 sequence (DNA): TGTGCCAGCAGTGATCCGAGGTCAACTAATGAAAAACTGTTTTTT. This sequence encodes CASSDPRSTNEKLFF.

This clone was counted a few times. Other DNA sequences in the same sample also yield this CDR3. This chain uses TRBV7-8 with TRBJ2-7; D gene unclear. The CDR3 is 12 amino acids. Trimming removed 3 bases at V and 2 bases at J, with 5 bases between. Germline values: CDR1 SGHVS, CDR2 FQNEAQ. This chain's CDR3 is CASSLGTYEQYF. The CDR3 DNA reads TGTGCCAGCAGCTTGGGAACCTACGAGCAGTACTTC.

With regard to this clone: The same CDR3 is also encoded by other DNA sequences in this sample. V usage is TRBV5-4 and J usage is TRBJ2-5; 10 nucleotides align to TRBD2. This CDR3 region has 15 residues. Unmatched junction bases numbered 6, after V lost 2 bases and J lost 5 bases. Germline CDR1 reads SGHNT; CDR2 reads YYREEE (reference sequence). CDR3 DNA: TGTGCCAGCAGCTTAGCGGGAGGGCGGGGGGAGACCCAGTACTTC. Its protein is CASSLAGGRGETQYF.

The CDR3 bases are TGTGCCAGTAGTATCCGCGTGCGACCGGACTACGAGCAGTACTTC. Its translation is CASSIRVRPDYEQYF. The gene calls are TRBV19 and TRBJ2-7; D call uncertain. Trimming shortened V by 3 bases and J by 3 bases, and 15 bases separated the two germline ends. The CDR3 has 15 residues. CDR1 LNHDA and CDR2 SQIVND come from the germline V gene (reference sequence). The full variable domain, its missing parts supplied by reference TRBV19 and TRBJ2-7, is DGGITQSPKYLFRKEGQNVTLSCEQNLNHDAMYWYRQDPGQGLRLIYYSQIVNDFQKGDIAEGYSVSREKKESFPLTVTSAQKNPTAFYLCASSIRVRPDYEQYFGPGTRLTVT.

The rearrangement joins TRBV28 to TRBJ1-2, with D perhaps matching TRBD1 (6 bases). The CDR3 sequence is 15 residues long. Germline V gene data show CDR1 as MDHEN and CDR2 as SYDVKM. V was trimmed by 5 bases and J by 4 bases, leaving 17 bases between them. In nucleotides, the CDR3 is TGTGCCAGCAGTCCAGGGACATTGTGGGGCTATGGCTACACCTTC. It specifies CASSPGTLWGYGYTF.